This T cell receptor beta chain was sequenced in a study of OX40 agonist ivuxolimab in advanced cancers. In the study overall: Every 2 weeks, patients received ivuxolimab intravenously, dosed at 0.01 to 10 mg/kg. Head and neck, renal cell, melanoma or hepatocellular carcinoma were the cancers that dose-escalation patients had. Participants averaged approximately 60 years of age (range 23 to 79) and were 82.7% male.

V was cut by 2 bases and J by 5 bases, with 10 bases left in between. The germline V gene encodes CDR1 MDHEN and CDR2 SYDVKM. The CDR3 covers 14 residues. TCRdb's table, derived via immunoSEQ multiplex PCR, lists solely in-frame clones and lacks some. The sample contains about 61,000 clones, around 92% of which appear only once. In the case of this clone: Its antigen is as yet unknown.

Whole-study findings and limits: By week 6 at 0.1 to 3.0 mg/kg, blood CD4+ and CD8+ T cells had expanded clonally.

Sequences were derived from CD4+ or CD8+ T cells sorted from blood, sampled in a trial of the OX40 agonist ivuxolimab. The receptor was derived from an adult with an advanced solid tumor such as melanoma, head and neck, liver or kidney cancer. The V call is TRBV28, the J call TRBJ1-5; D is unresolved. The CDR3 sequence is CASSLPRSDQPQHF. The CDR3 nucleotides are TGTGCCAGCAGTTTACCCCGGTCCGATCAGCCCCAGCATTTT.